The TCR beta chain described here comes from a study of blood T cell repertoires in COVID-19. Study-level information: PBMCs, B-cell-depleted T cells, or T cells were the source of the cDNA or gDNA that made up the material.

The method was immunoSEQ multiplex PCR; TCRdb's version includes in-frame clones alone and lacks a portion of them. The data hold roughly 190,000 clones, with about 88% observed a single time. The V gene's germline CDR1 is SGHTA and CDR2 FQGTGA. V lost 4 bases to trimming and J lost 5 bases; unmatched junction nucleotides: 12. The CDR3 sequence is 16 residues long. The study recruited people aged roughly 18 to 100 years across under 25 US areas. Material: PBMCs or T cells enriched from blood (not recorded which). This clonotype was sampled from a young woman who had recovered from COVID-19. The gene calls are TRBV7-3 and TRBJ1-1; 8 nucleotides align to TRBD1. CDR3 DNA sequence: TGTGCCAGCAGCTCAACTTATCGACAGGGGCGGACTGAAGCTTTCTTT. Translating it yields CASSSTYRQGRTEAFF. The full variable domain, with the rest looked up from reference TRBV7-3 and TRBJ1-1, is GAGVSQTPSNKVTEKGKYVELRCDPISGHTALYWYRQSLGQGPEFLIYFQGTGAADDSGLPNDRFFAVRPEGSVSTLKIQRTERGDSAVYLCASSSTYRQGRTEAFFGQGTRLTVV.